One sample yielded the 7 T cell receptor beta chains listed below, sequenced in a study of T cell repertoires in cytomegalovirus infection. TCRdb analysed the reads with MiXCR anew, one entry per CDR3 protein. Here the sample spans 350,000 to 450,000 distinct CDR3 sequences, 18% being singletons. The sample taken for sequencing was PBMCs. The receptors here all came from a human donor in good health (CMV status not recorded). Some clones in this sample may be carry-over from other donors' samples.

This clonotype has a handful of counts. This chain links TRBV2 with TRBJ2-7; the D gene is possibly TRBD1 (5 bases). The CDR3 has 13 amino acids. Germline CDR1 is SNHLY and CDR2 is FYNNEI. The ends were cut back, 10 bases at V and 0 bases at J, with 13 bases in the middle. DNA of the CDR3: TGTGCCACAGGGATGGGTAGCTCCTACGAGCAGTACTTC. Its translation: CATGMGSSYEQYF. The whole variable domain, filled in from reference TRBV2 and TRBJ2-7, reads EPEVTQTPSHQVTQMGQEVILRCVPISNHLYFYWYRQILGQKVEFLVSFYNNEISEKSEIFDDQFSVERPDGSNFTLKIRSTKLEDSAMYFCATGMGSSYEQYFGPGTRLTVT.

In the case of this clonotype: The missing conserved phenylalanine or tryptophan at the end of this CDR3 makes a read error likely. The V call is TRBV4-2, the J call TRBJ2-3, with 15 nucleotides matching TRBD2. With V trimmed by 6 bases and J by 2 bases, 12 bases remained unmatched. The CDR3 runs to 19 residues. Germline CDR1 LGHNA, CDR2 YNFKEQ. In DNA, the CDR3 is TGTGCCAGCAGACCCGGGACTAGCGGGGGGCGGACAGCCACAGATACGCAGTATTAT. Translating it yields CASRPGTSGGRTATDTQYY.

The V call is TRBV11-2, the J call TRBJ2-7, with D maybe TRBD1 (5 bases). V dropped 1 base and J dropped 1 base, with 11 bases sitting between them. There are 15 residues in the CDR3. Per the germline V gene, CDR1 is SGHAT and CDR2 is FQNNGV. Written as DNA, the CDR3 is TGTGCCAGCAGCTTAGTGGTAGGGGTTTCCTACGAGCAGTACTTC. Its protein is CASSLVVGVSYEQYF.

Only a few counts were recorded for this clonotype. The rearrangement uses TRBV19 and TRBJ2-6; 8 bases map to TRBD1. CDR3 length equals 20 residues. Germline V lookup: CDR1 LNHDA, CDR2 SQIVND (reference sequence). The V gene end was trimmed by 2 bases and the J gene end by 2 bases; junction bases not matched to a gene: 14. The CDR3 DNA reads TGTGCCAGTAGTATATCCCCACCGGGACAGGTTTATGCTGGGGCCAACGTCCTGACTTTC. The encoded protein is CASSISPPGQVYAGANVLTF. The whole variable domain, remainder taken from reference TRBV19 and TRBJ2-6, is DGGITQSPKYLFRKEGQNVTLSCEQNLNHDAMYWYRQDPGQGLRLIYYSQIVNDFQKGDIAEGYSVSREKKESFPLTVTSAQKNPTAFYLCASSISPPGQVYAGANVLTFGAGSRLTVL.

This clonotype was detected only a few times. The V gene is TRBV28, the J gene TRBJ1-1; D gene uncertain. Germline V gives CDR1 MDHEN, CDR2 SYDVKM. V lost 5 bases, J lost 3 bases, and 22 bases lay in between. The CDR3 loop spans 17 amino acids. DNA of the CDR3: TGTGCCAGCAGTCTCAACCCGACGGGCCTTAGGGACACTGAAGCTTTCTTT. This translates into CASSLNPTGLRDTEAFF.

This clonotype was seen only a few times. The V and J genes are TRBV5-5 and TRBJ2-7; possible D gene TRBD2, 6 bases. The CDR3 is 16 amino acids. CDR1 is SGHKS, CDR2 YYEKEE, per germline (reference sequence). V lost 3 bases and J lost 5, with 21 bases in between. The chain's CDR3 is CASSSLSGTPYDEQYF. The CDR3 DNA is TGTGCCAGCAGCTCCCTCTCAGGGACTCCTTATGACGAGCAGTACTTC.

This clonotype was observed many times. The V and J genes are TRBV7-6 and TRBJ2-3; no definite D call. Trimming took 2 bases from V and 4 from J, leaving 7 bases between them. The CDR3 is 13 amino acids. Per germline, CDR1 SGHVS and CDR2 FNYEAQ. The CDR3 nucleotides are TGTGCCAGCAGCTTACGTCCCCCAGATACGCAGTATTTT. Translating gives CASSLRPPDTQYF.